The following is a T cell receptor (beta chain) sequence with its context. Antigen: not known. The data are from a study of neurological immune-mediated disorders. Study outcomes and limitations: HTLV-1-associated myelopathy displayed the greatest TCR clonal expansion, and multiple sclerosis exhibited the smallest, lower than that of healthy controls.

5'RACE generated cDNA with 10-nucleotide random UMIs. TCRdb re-called the 5' RACE reads with MiXCR, one entry per CDR3 protein. This table holds 25,000 to 30,000 distinct CDR3 sequences, 6.6% found once. The length of the CDR3 is 16 residues. Germline V lookup: CDR1 SGDLS, CDR2 YYNGEE. The V end was cut by 4 bases, the J end by 2 bases, with 17 bases between. The receptor was isolated from a woman aged 45-65 years in good health. Sample: PBMCs. The rearrangement joins TRBV9 to TRBJ2-3; tentative D call: TRBD2 (5 bases). The CDR3 DNA reads TGTGCCAGCAGCCCCCGCTCTAGCTCTTCCACAGATACGCAGTATTTT. Translated: CASSPRSSSSTDTQYF.